The present entry profiles one T cell receptor beta chain with its context. The antigen remains unidentified. The source of the sample is a study of cytomegalovirus exposure and HLA in healthy donors. Points from the study as a whole: Later analysis suggested most CMV-associated TCR beta chains were HLA-restricted. In terms of immune exposure information, only CMV serostatus was available. At a 0.05 false discovery rate, a later analysis found about 17,000 TCR beta sequences to be associated with HLA alleles.

V dropped 4 bases and J dropped 4; count of bases not matched to a gene: 11. The CDR3 extends over 16 amino acids. Germline CDR1 is SGDLS and CDR2 is YYNGEE. The PCR ran on 60 Vbeta and 13 Jbeta primers. Sequenced by immunoSEQ multiplex PCR; TCRdb stores in-frame clones only, minus some. This table holds some 150,000 clones, 77% found once. Sequences were obtained from PBMCs. The sequence derives from a young man in good health and CMV-seropositive. V usage is TRBV9 and J usage is TRBJ2-1, with 7 positions matching TRBD1. The chain's CDR3 is CASSYTPGQPYNEQFF. In nucleotides, the CDR3 is TGTGCCAGCAGCTATACCCCGGGACAGCCTTACAATGAGCAGTTCTTC.